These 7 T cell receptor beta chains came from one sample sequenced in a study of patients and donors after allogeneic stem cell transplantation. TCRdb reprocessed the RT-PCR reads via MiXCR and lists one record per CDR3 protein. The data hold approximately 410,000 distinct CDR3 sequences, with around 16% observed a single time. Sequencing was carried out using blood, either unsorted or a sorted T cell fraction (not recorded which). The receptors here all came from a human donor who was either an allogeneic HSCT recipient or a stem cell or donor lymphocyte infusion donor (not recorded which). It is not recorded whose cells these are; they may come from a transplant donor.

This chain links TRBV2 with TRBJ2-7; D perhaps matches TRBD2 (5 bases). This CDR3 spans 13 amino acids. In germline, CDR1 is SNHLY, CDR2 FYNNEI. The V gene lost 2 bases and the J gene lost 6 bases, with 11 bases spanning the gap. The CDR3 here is CASSERGGREQYF. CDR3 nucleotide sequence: TGTGCCAGCAGTGAACGAGGAGGACGCGAGCAGTACTTC.

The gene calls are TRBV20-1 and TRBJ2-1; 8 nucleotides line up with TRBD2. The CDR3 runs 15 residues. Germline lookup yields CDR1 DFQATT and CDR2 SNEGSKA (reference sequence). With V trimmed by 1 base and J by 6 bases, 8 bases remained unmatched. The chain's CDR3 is CSARVLGREANEQFF. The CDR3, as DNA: TGCAGTGCTAGAGTTCTGGGGCGGGAGGCCAATGAGCAGTTCTTC.

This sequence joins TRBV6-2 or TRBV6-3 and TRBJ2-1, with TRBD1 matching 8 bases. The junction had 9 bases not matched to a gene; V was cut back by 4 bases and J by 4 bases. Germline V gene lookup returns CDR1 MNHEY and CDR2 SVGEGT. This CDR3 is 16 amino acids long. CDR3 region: CASSSDVGQVYNEQFF. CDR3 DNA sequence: TGTGCCAGCAGTTCGGATGTGGGACAGGTTTACAATGAGCAGTTCTTC.

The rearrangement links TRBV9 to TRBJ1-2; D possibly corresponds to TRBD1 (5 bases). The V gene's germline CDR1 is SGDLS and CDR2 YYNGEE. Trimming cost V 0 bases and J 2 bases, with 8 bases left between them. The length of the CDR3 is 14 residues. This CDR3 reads CASSVAPGNYGYTF. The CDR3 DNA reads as TGTGCCAGCAGCGTAGCGCCAGGGAACTATGGCTACACCTTC.

DNA for the CDR3: TGTGCCAGCAGCTTAGGAAGCGGGGGACACAATGAGCAGTTCTTC. Its protein is CASSLGSGGHNEQFF. This chain joins TRBV7-3 and TRBJ2-1; 8 bases are shared with TRBD2. The germline V gene encodes CDR1 SGHTA and CDR2 FQGTGA. This CDR3 has 15 residues. Losses at the gene ends were 2 bases for V and 5 bases for J; bases not matched to a gene: 5.

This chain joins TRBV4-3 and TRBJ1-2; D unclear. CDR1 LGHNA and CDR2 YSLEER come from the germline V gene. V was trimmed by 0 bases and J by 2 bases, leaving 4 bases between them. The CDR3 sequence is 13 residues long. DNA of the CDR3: TGCGCCAGCAGCCAAGATGCCAACTATGGCTACACCTTC. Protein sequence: CASSQDANYGYTF.

CDR3 sequence reads: CAISDRGLNTEAFF. The CDR3 nucleotides are TGTGCCATCAGTGACCGGGGATTGAACACTGAAGCTTTCTTT. The chain uses TRBV10-3 and TRBJ1-1; no reliable D call. Germline V lookup: CDR1 ENHRY, CDR2 SYGVKD. CDR3 length: 14 residues. Trimming took 3 bases from V and 0 from J, leaving 8 bases between them.